The source of this T cell receptor beta chain is a study of identical twins. This clonotype was recorded a few times. Germline V gene data show CDR1 as DFQATT and CDR2 as SNEGSKA (reference sequence). CDR3 length: 14 residues. With V trimmed by 7 bases and J by 1 base, 7 bases remained unmatched. TCRdb called the 5' RACE reads again in MiXCR, with one record for every CDR3 protein. In the table there are over 550,000 distinct CDR3 sequences, 7.1% of which are singletons. These same records also appear under a second study, on yellow fever vaccine responses in identical twins.

The sample consisted of PBMCs. This chain uses TRBV20-1 with TRBJ2-1, with 7 bases fitting TRBD2. The origin of this receptor is a woman under 30 in good health. The CDR3 coding sequence is TGCAGTGTCTCCCGGGAGGTATCCTACAATGAGCAGTTCTTC. This encodes CSVSREVSYNEQFF.